Sequencing of this TCR beta chain was carried out in a study of T cell responses to AZD1222 COVID-19 vaccine. About the study: Second-dose schedules of about 4 or about 12 weeks were combined. Whole-study findings and limits: Increased Spike-specific TCR breadth and depth were observed after two AZD1222 doses. In a largely white British group with more females than males, clonal diversity was possibly underestimated. At 160-218 and 743-854, vaccine-associated CD4 TCRs were dominant, and they spanned spike.

Trimming took off 5 bases at V and 1 base at J, with 12 bases between the two ends. The CDR3 sequence is 14 residues long. Per the germline V gene, CDR1 is SGHRS and CDR2 is YFSETQ. Assay used: immunoSEQ multiplex PCR; TCRdb lists only in-frame clones, some missing. The sample lists roughly 150,000 clones; approximately 90% were seen once. Worth noting for this clone: Its target is not known.

This sample comprised peripheral blood, obtained on day 0 of AZD1222 vaccination. This sequence was found in an adult in good health. V is TRBV5-1 and J is TRBJ1-2; the D gene is possibly TRBD1 (5 bases). Here the CDR3 DNA reads TGCGCCAGCAGATCAGGGTCGTTTAACTATGGCTACACCTTC. Encoded protein: CASRSGSFNYGYTF.